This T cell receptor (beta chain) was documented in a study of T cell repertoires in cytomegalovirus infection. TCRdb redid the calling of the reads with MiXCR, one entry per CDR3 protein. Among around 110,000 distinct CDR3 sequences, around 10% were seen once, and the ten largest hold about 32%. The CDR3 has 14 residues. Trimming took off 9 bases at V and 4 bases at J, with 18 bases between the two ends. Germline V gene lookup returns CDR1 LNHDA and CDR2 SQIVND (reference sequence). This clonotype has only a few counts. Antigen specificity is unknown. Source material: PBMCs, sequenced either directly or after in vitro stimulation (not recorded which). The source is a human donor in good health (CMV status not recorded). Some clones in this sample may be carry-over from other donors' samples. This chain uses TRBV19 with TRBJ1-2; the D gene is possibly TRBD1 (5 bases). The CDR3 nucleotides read TGTGCCAGCCAGCCTTGGGGCAAGTCCTATGGCTACACCTTC. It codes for CASQPWGKSYGYTF.